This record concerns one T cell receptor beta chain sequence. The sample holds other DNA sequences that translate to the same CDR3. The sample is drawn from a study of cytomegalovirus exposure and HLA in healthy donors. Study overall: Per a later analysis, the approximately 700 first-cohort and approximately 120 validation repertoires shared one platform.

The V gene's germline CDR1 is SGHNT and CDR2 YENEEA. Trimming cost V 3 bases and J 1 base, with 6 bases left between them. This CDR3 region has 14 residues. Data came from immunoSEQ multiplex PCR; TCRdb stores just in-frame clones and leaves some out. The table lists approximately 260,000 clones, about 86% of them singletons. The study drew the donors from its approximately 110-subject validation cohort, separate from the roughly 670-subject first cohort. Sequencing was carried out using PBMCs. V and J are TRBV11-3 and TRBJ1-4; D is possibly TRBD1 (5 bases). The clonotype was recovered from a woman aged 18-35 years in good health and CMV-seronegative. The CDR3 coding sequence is TGTGCCAGCAGCTTGGGGGGAACTAATGAAAAACTGTTTTTT. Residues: CASSLGGTNEKLFF.